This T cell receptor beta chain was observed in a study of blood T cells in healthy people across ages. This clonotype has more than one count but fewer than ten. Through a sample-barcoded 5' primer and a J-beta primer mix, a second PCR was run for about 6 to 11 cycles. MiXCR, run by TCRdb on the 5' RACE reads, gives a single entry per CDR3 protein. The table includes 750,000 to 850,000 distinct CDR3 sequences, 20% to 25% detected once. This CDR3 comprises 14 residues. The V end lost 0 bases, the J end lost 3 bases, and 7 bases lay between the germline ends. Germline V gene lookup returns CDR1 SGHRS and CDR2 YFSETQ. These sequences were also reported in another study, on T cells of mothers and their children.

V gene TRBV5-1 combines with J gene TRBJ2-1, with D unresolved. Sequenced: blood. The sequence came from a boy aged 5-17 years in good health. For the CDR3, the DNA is TGCGCCAGCAGCTTGGAGTTGGACTACAATGAGCAGTTCTTC. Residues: CASSLELDYNEQFF.